A single sample is the source of the 21 T cell receptor beta chains below, sequenced in a study of technical replicates of blood from a handful of donors. Some clones are missing from TCRdb's copy, which holds only in-frame ones; the method was immunoSEQ multiplex PCR. The sample holds some 83,000 clones, approximately 93% seen once. Material: T cells isolated from PBMCs. Receptors originate from a human donor in good health.

The chain is built from TRBV4-2 and TRBJ2-7; perhaps TRBD2 as D (6 bases). Per the germline V gene, CDR1 is LGHNA and CDR2 is YNFKEQ. V was clipped by 1 base and J by 1 base, with 20 bases between them. The CDR3 runs to 18 residues. CDR3 nucleotide sequence: TGTGCCAGCAGCCAAGCTTATCTGCCCGGGACTGGTTCCTACGAGCAGTACTTC. This translates into CASSQAYLPGTGSYEQYF.

The chain recombines TRBV19 with TRBJ1-3, with TRBD1 identical over 8 bases. The V segment lost 8 bases and the J segment 6 bases; nucleotides outside the gene matches: 6. Germline values: CDR1 LNHDA, CDR2 SQIVND (reference sequence). The CDR3 is 13 residues long. The CDR3 bases are TGTGCCAGTTCCGGGACAGGATTAAACACCATATATTTT. Translation: CASSGTGLNTIYF.

This clone occurred once. This sequence joins TRBV5-4 and TRBJ2-1; D may be TRBD1 (6 bases). The CDR3 contains 12 residues. V was trimmed by 4 bases and J by 7 bases, leaving 9 bases between them. The V gene's germline CDR1 is SGHNT and CDR2 YYREEE (reference sequence). The CDR3 sequence is CASSIDRNEQFF. CDR3 DNA sequence: TGTGCCAGCAGCATAGACAGGAATGAGCAGTTCTTC. Looking up the rest from reference TRBV5-4 and TRBJ2-1 gives the full variable domain: ETGVTQSPTHLIKTRGQQVTLRCSSQSGHNTVSWYQQALGQGPQFIFQYYREEENGRGNFPPRFSGLQFPNYSSELNVNALELDDSALYLCASSIDRNEQFFGPGTRLTVL.

This sequence joins TRBV6-5 and TRBJ2-7; 8 bases line up with TRBD1. This CDR3 region has 15 residues. CDR1 and CDR2 from the germline V gene are MNHEY and SVGAGI. The junction had 12 bases not matched to a gene; V was cut back by 7 bases and J by 4 bases. CDR3 residues: CASTFAGQGIYEQYF. The CDR3 DNA sequence: TGTGCCAGCACCTTCGCAGGACAGGGAATTTACGAGCAGTACTTC.

V is TRBV29-1 and J is TRBJ2-3; D might be TRBD2 (5 bases). The CDR3 is 17 amino acids. V lost 1 base and J 5 bases, leaving 22 bases between the germline ends. Germline lookup yields CDR1 SQVTM and CDR2 ANQGSEA. The CDR3 bases are TGCAGCGTTGAAGTCGGGTCCGACTACGTGGAAGGAGATACGCAGTATTTT. The encoded protein is CSVEVGSDYVEGDTQYF.

The V and J genes are TRBV7-2 and TRBJ1-4; possibly TRBD1 for D (6 bases). The V end lost 5 bases, the J end lost 0 bases, and 22 bases lay between the germline ends. The CDR3 length is 19 residues. CDR1 SGHTA and CDR2 FQGNSA come from the germline V gene. CDR3 nucleotide sequence: TGTGCCAGCAGCACCCACAGGGCTTCGCTACATGCAACTAATGAAAAACTGTTTTTT. Encoded protein: CASSTHRASLHATNEKLFF. Complete variable domain (other parts from reference TRBV7-2 and TRBJ1-4): GAGVSQSPSNKVTEKGKDVELRCDPISGHTALYWYRQSLGQGLEFLIYFQGNSAPDKSGLPSDRFSAERTGGSVSTLTIQRTQQEDSAVYLCASSTHRASLHATNEKLFFGSGTQLSVL.

The chain employs TRBV29-1 and TRBJ2-7, with TRBD1 matching over 11 bases. Germline assignment: CDR1 SQVTM and CDR2 ANQGSEA. V shed 5 bases and J 4 bases; nucleotides not matched to a gene: 16. The CDR3 loop spans 17 amino acids. CDR3 DNA: TGCAGCGTTACCGGGACAGGGGGTCCTACTTCCGGTTACGAGCAGTACTTC. Translation: CSVTGTGGPTSGYEQYF.

This clone was seen a single time. This sequence joins TRBV7-3 and TRBJ2-7; TRBD2 agrees at 9 bases. The germline gives CDR1 SGHTA, CDR2 FQGTGA. The V and J ends lost 3 bases and 6 bases, in that order; junction bases with no gene match: 6. The CDR3 is 14 residues long. The CDR3 DNA sequence: TGTGCCAGCAGCTTGCTCAGTAGCGGGAGCGAGCAGTACTTC. This codes for CASSLLSSGSEQYF.

CDR3: CASSLLRDTQYF. In DNA form, the CDR3 reads TGTGCCAGCAGCTTACTGCGAGATACGCAGTATTTT. The chain joins TRBV7-2 to TRBJ2-3; D uncertain. The length of the CDR3 is 12 residues. The germline V gene has CDR1 SGHTA and CDR2 FQGNSA. The V end lost 2 bases, the J end lost 5 bases, and 5 bases lay between the germline ends.

V usage is TRBV19 and J usage is TRBJ1-1, with D possibly TRBD1 on 6 matching bases. V was clipped by 5 bases and J by 0 bases, with 10 bases between them. CDR1 is LNHDA, CDR2 SQIVND, per germline (reference sequence). CDR3 size: 14 residues. The CDR3, as DNA: TGTGCCAGTAGTTCCAGGGGCCTGAACACTGAAGCTTTCTTT. This translates into CASSSRGLNTEAFF.

The rearrangement joins TRBV9 to TRBJ2-1, with D unresolved. The germline gives CDR1 SGDLS, CDR2 YYNGEE. This CDR3 is 13 amino acids long. Trimming pared 7 bases from V and 5 bases from J, leaving 13 bases between. The CDR3 region is CASGRSIDNEQFF. CDR3 bases: TGTGCCAGCGGCCGATCGATTGACAATGAGCAGTTCTTC.

This clone has only one observation. V and J are TRBV28 and TRBJ1-2; 9 bases match TRBD1. The germline V gene has CDR1 MDHEN and CDR2 SYDVKM. V lost 0 bases to trimming and J lost 6 bases; unmatched junction nucleotides: 8. The CDR3 sequence is 16 residues long. CDR3 nucleotides: TGTGCCAGCAGTTTATGGGACAGGGGAAATCTTGATGGCTACACCTTC. Protein product: CASSLWDRGNLDGYTF.

The chain combines TRBV2 with TRBJ2-7, with a weak D call TRBD2 (5 bases). Germline values: CDR1 SNHLY, CDR2 FYNNEI. The V and J ends lost 5 bases and 3 bases respectively, with 17 bases between them. The CDR3 runs to 15 residues. The CDR3, as DNA: TGTGCCAGCAGTAGGACTCTCCTATTCAACTACGAGCAGTACTTC. This codes for CASSRTLLFNYEQYF.

The chain is built from TRBV7-2 and TRBJ2-7, with a possible D match to TRBD1 (5 bases). The CDR3 runs 15 residues. Trimming removed 3 bases at V and 0 bases at J, with 12 bases between. The V gene's germline CDR1 is SGHTA and CDR2 FQGNSA. The CDR3 coding sequence is TGTGCCAGCAGCTTTACAGGACATGGCTCCTACGAGCAGTACTTC. Translated: CASSFTGHGSYEQYF.

The chain has TRBV18 and TRBJ2-7, with 7 bases identical to TRBD1. V shed 6 bases, J shed 4 bases, and the junction held 12 bases outside the gene matches. This CDR3 region has 15 residues. Germline-derived CDR1 and CDR2 are KGHSH and LQKENI. The CDR3 loop reads CASSPGQENLYEQYF. CDR3 sequence (DNA): TGTGCCAGCTCGCCCGGACAGGAGAACTTATACGAGCAGTACTTC.

The J gene is TRBJ2-1, the V gene TRBV29-1, with 8 bases matching TRBD2. This CDR3 region has 13 residues. Germline loops: CDR1 SQVTM, CDR2 ANQGSEA. After removal of 4 bases from V and 9 bases from J, the junction contained 8 bases not matched to a gene. The CDR3 here is CSVAGGPLGEQFF. The CDR3 DNA sequence: TGCAGCGTTGCGGGAGGGCCTCTTGGTGAGCAGTTCTTC.

This clone has more than one count but fewer than ten. The rearrangement links TRBV4-1 to TRBJ1-1, with a possible D match to TRBD1 (5 bases). V lost 5 bases and J 1 base, leaving 8 bases between the germline ends. Germline V gene sequence: CDR1 MGHRA, CDR2 YSYEKL. The CDR3 is 13 residues long. The DNA of the CDR3 is TGCGCCAGCAGCTACACAGGGAACACTGAAGCTTTCTTT. Its translation is CASSYTGNTEAFF.

The chain links TRBV6-1 to TRBJ2-5; 11 bases fit TRBD2. Per the germline V gene, CDR1 is MNHNS and CDR2 is SASEGT. V trimming: 6 bases; J trimming: 4 bases; junction bases outside the gene matches: 4. The CDR3 sequence is 14 residues long. The CDR3 sequence: CASSLTSGRETQYF. The CDR3 nucleotides read TGTGCCAGCAGCTTAACTAGCGGGAGAGAGACCCAGTACTTC.

This chain uses TRBV21-1 with TRBJ2-7; the table gives TRBD1 as D, unverified against the DNA. TRBV21-1 is flagged as a pseudogene. The length of the CDR3 is 15 residues. The DNA of the CDR3 is TGTGCCAGCAGCCCACAGGGGAGGTTTCGTTACGAGCAGTACTTC. This codes for CASSPQGRFRYEQYF.

This clone was recorded only once. The chain joins TRBV4-3 to TRBJ2-5; D may be TRBD2 (7 bases). Looked up from germline, CDR1 is LGHNA and CDR2 is YSLEER. The CDR3 has 17 residues. V dropped 4 bases and J dropped 4 bases, with 22 bases sitting between them. DNA of the CDR3: TGCGCCAGCAGCCCTTCCGCCGGGGGGCACAGTTCAGAGACCCAGTACTTC. This gives the protein CASSPSAGGHSSETQYF.

This rearrangement joins TRBV5-8 to TRBJ2-7; the D is unclear. The V and J ends lost 2 bases and 9 bases respectively, with 15 bases between them. CDR1 SGHTS and CDR2 YDEGEE come from the germline V gene. This CDR3 region has 13 residues. The CDR3 here is CASSLRWASGQYF. The CDR3 nucleotides are TGTGCCAGCAGCTTAAGGTGGGCAAGTGGGCAGTACTTC. Full variable domain (remainder filled in from reference TRBV5-8 and TRBJ2-7): EAGVTQSPTHLIKTRGQQATLRCSPISGHTSVYWYQQALGLGLQFLLWYDEGEERNRGNFPPRFSGRQFPNYSSELNVNALELEDSALYLCASSLRWASGQYFGPGTRLTVT.